The 31 T cell receptor beta chains reported below all come from one sample, sequenced in a study of post-analysis software for immune sequencing data. Study results and limitations: TRBV5-6, TRBV5-1 and TRBV20-1 belonged to a set of about five TRBV segments that were more frequent in patients than controls.

These TCRs' antigens remain unknown. cDNA libraries for TCR beta contained unique molecular identifiers. TCRdb re-analysed the PCR reads in MiXCR, keeping a single row per CDR3 protein. The sample lists a few hundred thousand distinct CDR3 sequences, roughly 35% occurring once. Specimen: blood. The source of these receptors is a girl between 10 and 17 years old with multiple sclerosis.

This clonotype was seen only once. The rearrangement links TRBV24-1 to TRBJ2-1; D gene uncertain. The V end lost 5 bases, the J end lost 4 bases, and 11 bases lay between the germline ends. The germline CDR1 and CDR2 sequences are KGHDR and SFDVKD. This CDR3 is 14 amino acids long. The CDR3 region is CATSGPGGYNEQFF. The CDR3, as DNA: TGTGCCACCAGTGGCCCCGGCGGTTACAATGAGCAGTTCTTC.

V is TRBV10-3 and J is TRBJ1-2; 8 nucleotides align to TRBD1. V gave up 7 bases and J gave up 3 bases; unmatched junction bases: 7. There are 14 residues in the CDR3. CDR1 is ENHRY and CDR2 is SYGVKD in the germline V gene. The CDR3 sequence is CAITRGPRDYGYTF. CDR3 DNA: TGTGCCATCACCAGGGGGCCTAGGGACTATGGCTACACCTTC.

The chain links TRBV21-1 to TRBJ2-1. TRBV21-1 is given as a pseudogene. The CDR3 spans 10 residues. The CDR3: CASSKGGGFF. The CDR3 DNA reads TGTGCCAGCAGCAAAGGGGGTGGGTTCTTC.

The chain uses TRBV4-2 and TRBJ1-1; possibly TRBD1 for D (5 bases). The CDR3 consists of 19 residues. V was trimmed by 2 bases and J by 3 bases, leaving 25 bases between them. The germline gives CDR1 LGHNA, CDR2 YNFKEQ. The CDR3 sequence is CASSQMGTGKYVGDTEAFF. The CDR3, as DNA: TGTGCCAGCAGCCAAATGGGGACGGGAAAGTACGTCGGGGACACTGAAGCTTTCTTT.

This clonotype was picked up a small number of times. The chain is built from TRBV4-3 and TRBJ1-1; D gene ambiguous. The germline CDR1 and CDR2 sequences are LGHNA and YSLEER. The V end was cut by 3 bases, the J end by 5 bases, with 10 bases between. The CDR3 runs 13 residues. The CDR3 DNA reads as TGCGCCAGCAGCCAGGGAGCGAGGACTGAAGCTTTCTTT. Its protein product is CASSQGARTEAFF.

CDR3 coding DNA: TGTGCCAGCAGCCAAGATCTCGACTGGGACATGAACACTGAAGCTTTCTTT. Encoded protein: CASSQDLDWDMNTEAFF. V is TRBV4-2 and J is TRBJ1-1; possible D gene TRBD1, 6 bases. Trimming took 0 bases from V and 0 from J, leaving 14 bases between them. Germline V lookup: CDR1 LGHNA, CDR2 YNFKEQ. The CDR3 spans 17 residues.

The chain couples TRBV7-2 to TRBJ1-5; D gene ambiguous. CDR3 length: 15 residues. Trimming shortened V by 5 bases and J by 0 bases, and 11 bases separated the two germline ends. Looked up from germline, CDR1 is SGHTA and CDR2 is FQGNSA. CDR3 sequence reads: CASSQQSYSNQPQHF. The CDR3 bases are TGTGCCAGCAGCCAACAGAGTTATAGCAATCAGCCCCAGCATTTT.

The chain uses TRBV9 and TRBJ2-1; 9 bases are shared with TRBD1. The CDR3 covers 15 residues. V was clipped by 0 bases and J by 7 bases; unmatched bases: 5. Per germline, CDR1 SGDLS and CDR2 YYNGEE. CDR3 nucleotides: TGTGCCAGCAGCGTAGATGGACAGGGGTGGAATGAGCAGTTCTTC. Residues: CASSVDGQGWNEQFF.

The CDR3 DNA reads TGTGCCAGCAGTCGGACAGGGGCGTATAATTCACCCCTCCACTTT. Protein sequence: CASSRTGAYNSPLHF. The rearrangement joins TRBV3-1 to TRBJ1-6; 9 bases line up with TRBD1. The CDR3 runs to 15 residues. V lost 6 bases to trimming and J lost 4 bases; unmatched junction nucleotides: 4. The germline V gene encodes CDR1 LGHDT and CDR2 YNNKEL (reference sequence).

V usage is TRBV6-5 and J usage is TRBJ2-1; possible D gene TRBD1, 5 bases. Germline assignment: CDR1 MNHEY and CDR2 SVGAGI. The length of the CDR3 is 16 residues. Deletions cut 2 bases from V and 5 bases from J, with 16 bases between. CDR3 nucleotides: TGTGCCAGCAGTTACACCCCGGTGGCGGACAACAATGAGCAGTTCTTC. Its translation is CASSYTPVADNNEQFF.

In its sample, this clonotype was seen once. A single base separates this from a much larger clone, so it may be a read error. The chain has TRBV5-1 and TRBJ2-5; D is perhaps TRBD1 (5 bases). The CDR3 contains 14 residues. Trimming took 5 bases from V and 3 from J, leaving 14 bases between them. Germline V gene lookup returns CDR1 SGHRS and CDR2 YFSETQ. CDR3 nucleotide sequence: TGCGCCAGCAGTTTGCAGGGTGGGGAAGAGACCCAGTACTTC. Translation: CASSLQGGEETQYF.

This clonotype has only a few counts. The genes are TRBV15 and TRBJ1-1; D not certain. Germline values: CDR1 LNHNV, CDR2 YYDKDF (reference sequence). V lost 1 base and J lost 0, with 9 bases in between. The CDR3 totals 15 residues. The CDR3 DNA is TGTGCCACCAGCAGAGTGGGTCGTATGAACACTGAAGCTTTCTTT. Translation: CATSRVGRMNTEAFF.

V gene TRBV5-1 combines with J gene TRBJ2-2; D is ambiguous. In germline, CDR1 is SGHRS, CDR2 YFSETQ. V shed 4 bases and J shed 2 bases, with 6 bases lying between them. This CDR3 is 13 amino acids long. CDR3 protein: CASSDPNTGELFF. The CDR3 DNA is TGCGCCAGCAGCGATCCTAACACCGGGGAGCTGTTTTTT.

This clonotype was detected a few times. V is TRBV2 and J is TRBJ1-5; D is uncertain. Looked up from germline, CDR1 is SNHLY and CDR2 is FYNNEI. This CDR3 has 14 residues. Trimming removed 7 bases at V and 5 bases at J, with 15 bases between. CDR3 sequence: CASTLRPGDQPQHF. The CDR3 DNA reads as TGTGCCAGCACTCTCCGACCGGGAGATCAGCCCCAGCATTTT.

Only a few counts were recorded for this clonotype. The genes are TRBV5-6 and TRBJ1-2, with D maybe TRBD1 (6 bases). The V end was cut by 6 bases, the J end by 10 bases, with 19 bases between. The CDR3 loop spans 13 amino acids. Per the germline V gene, CDR1 is SGHDT and CDR2 is YYEEEE. The CDR3: CASMPGHRVHYTF. CDR3 DNA sequence: TGTGCCAGCATGCCGGGACACCGGGTTCACTACACCTTC.

The chain has TRBV7-9 and TRBJ2-5; perhaps D is TRBD1 or TRBD2 (7 bases each). The germline V gene has CDR1 SEHNR and CDR2 FQNEAQ (reference sequence). The V end lost 5 bases, the J end lost 1 base, and 23 bases lay between the germline ends. The CDR3 totals 18 residues. CDR3 DNA: TGTGCCAGCAGCCCGGGACTACTACAGGGGCCTAGCCAAGAGACCCAGTACTTC. This codes for CASSPGLLQGPSQETQYF.

V is TRBV20-1 and J is TRBJ1-5; D gene ambiguous. Germline V gene lookup returns CDR1 DFQATT and CDR2 SNEGSKA (reference sequence). The CDR3 covers 14 residues. Between the trimmed V and J ends, which lost 4 bases and 6 bases, there was a span of 16 bases. CDR3 nucleotide sequence: TGCAGTGCTACCCCTGGACCGCGCGGTCAGCCCCAGCATTTT. Amino acids: CSATPGPRGQPQHF.

The chain links TRBV27 to TRBJ2-7; the match to TRBD2 covers 10 bases. J lost 6 bases, V lost 6 bases, and 11 bases had no gene match. Germline CDR1 MNHEY, CDR2 SMNVEV (reference sequence). CDR3 length equals 15 residues. CDR3 DNA: TGTGCCAGCAGCTTTCGCGCTAGCGGGGGTAGCGAGCAGTACTTC. Translation: CASSFRASGGSEQYF.

The V call is TRBV12-3 or TRBV12-4, the J call TRBJ1-1, with a tentative D call TRBD1 (5 bases). Trimming removed 5 bases from V and 4 bases from J, with 8 bases in between. There are 12 residues in the CDR3. The DNA for the CDR3 is TGTGCCAGCAGTCAGGGCTTCACTGAAGCTTTCTTT. It yields the protein CASSQGFTEAFF.

The rearrangement links TRBV7-3 to TRBJ2-5; D may match TRBD1 or TRBD2 (5 bases each). Per germline, CDR1 SGHTA and CDR2 FQGTGA. The CDR3 runs 13 residues. V shed 3 bases and J shed 1 base, with 6 bases lying between them. The CDR3 coding sequence is TGTGCCAGCAGCTTCGGGGCCCAAGAGACCCAGTACTTC. Translating it yields CASSFGAQETQYF.

This rearrangement joins TRBV27 to TRBJ2-7, with a weak D call TRBD2 (6 bases). Deletions cut 2 bases from V and 3 bases from J, with 11 bases between. This CDR3 region has 14 residues. Germline values: CDR1 MNHEY, CDR2 SMNVEV (reference sequence). This chain's CDR3 is CASSLGQDYYEQYF. The CDR3 DNA reads TGTGCCAGCAGTTTAGGCCAGGACTACTACGAGCAGTACTTC.

This clonotype was found once. The rearrangement joins TRBV20-1 to TRBJ1-1; D gene ambiguous. The CDR3 runs 11 residues. V lost 7 bases and J lost 1, with 7 bases in between. Looked up from germline, CDR1 is DFQATT and CDR2 is SNEGSKA (reference sequence). The CDR3 spells CSERKNTEAFF. The CDR3 nucleotides are TGCAGTGAACGGAAGAACACTGAAGCTTTCTTT.

The chain combines TRBV7-9 with TRBJ1-2, with a weak D call TRBD1 (6 bases). Germline-derived CDR1 and CDR2 are SEHNR and FQNEAQ (reference sequence). Trimming shortened V by 0 bases and J by 4 bases, and 12 bases separated the two germline ends. The length of the CDR3 is 15 residues. For the CDR3, the DNA is TGTGCCAGCAGCTTAGCAGGGGGTGAAATCTATGGCTACACCTTC. Amino acids: CASSLAGGEIYGYTF.

This clonotype was seen a handful of times. The genes are TRBV29-1 and TRBJ2-1; tentative D call: TRBD2 (7 bases). CDR1 and CDR2 (germline): SQVTM, ANQGSEA. The CDR3 is 13 amino acids. V was cut by 7 bases and J by 9 bases, with 19 bases left in between. The CDR3 nucleotides are TGCAGCGGCATGCCCGGGGGGCCAGTTGAGCAGTTCTTC. It is translated as CSGMPGGPVEQFF.

This clonotype turned up a few times. The V call is TRBV12-3 or TRBV12-4, the J call TRBJ1-5; possible D gene TRBD1, 6 bases. V lost 0 bases, J lost 2 bases, and 11 bases lay in between. CDR3 length: 16 amino acids. The CDR3 loop is CASSLAGGAGNQPQHF. The CDR3 DNA sequence: TGTGCCAGCAGTTTAGCGGGGGGGGCTGGCAATCAGCCCCAGCATTTT.

About this clonotype itself: Being one base from a much bigger clone, this may be a read error. The V call is TRBV10-3, the J call TRBJ2-7; 9 nucleotides match TRBD1. The J segment lost 5 bases and the V segment lost 0 bases, leaving 8 bases of the junction unmatched. The CDR3 runs to 16 residues. Germline CDR1 reads ENHRY; CDR2 reads SYGVKD. The CDR3 DNA reads as TGTGCCATCAGTGAGTCGTGGGGACAGGGCCCCCACGAGCAGTACTTC. Translated: CAISESWGQGPHEQYF.

The CDR3 nucleotides are TGCGCCAGCAGCTTGGAAACAGGTCCGCTAGCTTTCTTT. Its protein product is CASSLETGPLAFF. The V gene is TRBV5-1, the J gene TRBJ1-1; D possibly corresponds to TRBD1 (5 bases). Per germline, CDR1 SGHRS and CDR2 YFSETQ. CDR3 length: 13 residues. V was pared by 0 bases and J by 10 bases, with 13 bases between.

This chain links TRBV4-3 with TRBJ2-7, with TRBD1 matching over 7 bases. The CDR3 loop spans 15 amino acids. Trimming removed 0 bases from V and 0 bases from J; junction bases left unmatched: 2. The V gene's germline CDR1 is LGHNA and CDR2 YSLEER. CDR3 region: CASSQERDSSYEQYF. For the CDR3, the DNA is TGCGCCAGCAGCCAAGAAAGGGACAGCTCCTACGAGCAGTACTTC.

The J gene is TRBJ2-7, the V gene TRBV12-3 or TRBV12-4, with D tentatively TRBD1 (5 bases). V lost 5 bases and J lost 2, with 13 bases in between. The CDR3 totals 14 residues. The CDR3 is CASSPPSGTYEQYF. In DNA, the CDR3 is TGTGCCAGCAGTCCCCCGTCAGGGACCTACGAGCAGTACTTC.

This clonotype was found a few times. The CDR3 nucleotides read TGTGCCAGCAGCTTAGATTTAACGGGACAGGGGTACGAGCAGTACTTC. It translates to CASSLDLTGQGYEQYF. The chain has TRBV11-2 and TRBJ2-4; 10 bases align to TRBD1. Matching the DNA end better, TRBJ2-7 makes the J call doubtful. The CDR3 covers 16 residues. The germline CDR1 and CDR2 sequences are SGHAT and FQNNGV.

This clonotype was observed a few times. The rearrangement links TRBV7-9 to TRBJ2-1; the D gene could be TRBD1 or TRBD2 (5 bases each). Trimming pared 6 bases from V and 1 base from J, leaving 22 bases between. This CDR3 has 18 amino acids. Germline V gene sequence: CDR1 SEHNR, CDR2 FQNEAQ (reference sequence). CDR3: CASSPSRPGRVSYNEQFF. The CDR3 nucleotides read TGTGCCAGCAGTCCTAGCCGCCCGGGACGGGTGTCCTACAATGAGCAGTTCTTC.